This record covers a single T cell receptor (beta chain). The sample belongs to a study of blood T cell repertoires in COVID-19. The method was immunoSEQ multiplex PCR; TCRdb's version includes in-frame clones alone and lacks a portion of them. The sample lists fewer than 140,000 clones; over 70% were seen once. Germline CDR1 LNHDA, CDR2 SQIVND (reference sequence). There are 15 residues in the CDR3. V shed 3 bases and J shed 4 bases, with 12 bases lying between them. J is TRBJ2-2 and V is TRBV19; possibly TRBD1 for D (6 bases). The sequencing sample was made of peripheral blood. This TCR was sampled from a human donor with acute or convalescent COVID-19. The donor label of this sample is uncertain. CDR3 DNA: TGTGCCAGTAGTATCAGAGGGGGTGCCACCGGGGAGCTGTTTTTT. Protein product: CASSIRGGATGELFF. The full variable domain, in which reference TRBV19 and TRBJ2-2 provide the parts outside the CDR3, is DGGITQSPKYLFRKEGQNVTLSCEQNLNHDAMYWYRQDPGQGLRLIYYSQIVNDFQKGDIAEGYSVSREKKESFPLTVTSAQKNPTAFYLCASSIRGGATGELFFGEGSRLTVL.